This is a list of T cell receptor beta chains from one sample in a study of regulatory T cells in long-lasting Graves disease. TCRdb independently ran MiXCR on the multiplex PCR reads; one entry per CDR3 protein. This sample has about 420,000 distinct CDR3 sequences, with roughly 17% found just once. The same specimen was also included in a second study, on T cells in Graves' hyperthyroidism and ophthalmopathy.

The sample here was peripheral blood mononuclear cells (PBMCs), taken at new diagnosis, from a patient treated with antithyroid drugs. The receptors stem from a woman between 18 and 29 years old with Graves disease. Both conserved end residues are part of each CDR3. The order of the fields is D gene, clone size, V gene, J gene, CDR3 protein, CDR3 DNA. D genes are given only for firm matches. Part of the rows lack a size; the others show once, few, many or a class for expanded clones.

D: TRBD1; size: many; V: TRBV24-1; J: TRBJ2-5; CDR3: CATSAGTATMTQYF; DNA: TGTGCCACCAGTGCCGGGACAGCTACTATGACCCAGTACTTC
D: TRBD1; size: -; V: TRBV4-1; J: TRBJ2-7; CDR3: CASSRTGAPYEQYF; DNA: TGCGCCAGCAGCCGAACAGGGGCCCCCTACGAGCAGTACTTC
D: -; size: many; V: TRBV7-9; J: TRBJ2-5; CDR3: CASSLPAGRQETQYF; DNA: TGTGCCAGCAGCTTACCGGCGGGGAGGCAAGAGACCCAGTACTTC
D: TRBD1; size: -; V: TRBV7-2; J: TRBJ1-2; CDR3: CASSLGGPGTGAEGTF; DNA: TGTGCCAGCAGCTTGGGGGGACCCGGGACAGGAGCAGAAGGCACCTTC
D: -; size: few; V: TRBV4-1; J: TRBJ1-5; CDR3: CASSQDGINQPQHF; DNA: TGCGCCAGCAGCCAAGATGGGATCAATCAGCCCCAGCATTTT
D: -; size: many; V: TRBV2; J: TRBJ2-1; CDR3: CASSEDGGTYNEQFF; DNA: TGTGCCAGCAGTGAGGACGGGGGCACCTACAATGAGCAGTTCTTC
D: TRBD1; size: many; V: TRBV11-2; J: TRBJ2-5; CDR3: CASSGRSDGRDRGSLTPQETQYF; DNA: TGTGCCAGCAGCGGGCGGTCGGATGGCCGGGACAGGGGGTCCCTAACGCCCCAAGAGACCCAGTACTTC
D: -; size: many; V: TRBV29-1; J: TRBJ2-1; CDR3: CSVERAYEQFF; DNA: TGCAGCGTTGAAAGGGCATATGAGCAGTTCTTC
D: -; size: few; V: TRBV28; J: TRBJ1-6; CDR3: CASSTGGARSPLHF; DNA: TGTGCCAGCAGCACCGGCGGGGCCCGCTCACCCCTCCACTTT
D: -; size: many; V: TRBV11-2; J: TRBJ2-7; CDR3: CASSLVQIQNYEQYF; DNA: TGTGCCAGCAGCTTAGTCCAGATTCAGAACTACGAGCAGTACTTC
D: TRBD1; size: few; V: TRBV20-1; J: TRBJ1-6; CDR3: CSARVLTGENSPLHF; DNA: TGCAGTGCTAGAGTCTTGACAGGGGAGAATTCACCCCTCCACTTT
D: -; size: many; V: TRBV6-1; J: TRBJ1-1; CDR3: CASRGGFDTEAFF; DNA: TGTGCCAGCAGGGGGGGGTTTGACACTGAAGCTTTCTTT
D: TRBD1; size: many; V: TRBV6-1; J: TRBJ2-5; CDR3: CASSPGTGVYETQYF; DNA: TGTGCCAGCAGCCCCGGGACAGGGGTTTATGAGACCCAGTACTTC
D: -; size: many; V: TRBV11-2; J: TRBJ2-1; CDR3: CASSLGSLYNEQFF; DNA: TGTGCCAGCAGCCTAGGGAGCCTCTACAATGAGCAGTTCTTC
D: -; size: few; V: TRBV29-1; J: TRBJ1-4; CDR3: CSVDLMGVGEKLFF; DNA: TGCAGCGTGGACTTGATGGGGGTTGGTGAAAAACTGTTTTTT
D: -; size: few; V: TRBV20-1; J: TRBJ1-6; CDR3: CSASPGTSSSYNSPLHF; DNA: TGCAGTGCCTCACCCGGGACTTCGAGCTCCTATAATTCACCCCTCCACTTT
D: -; size: many; V: TRBV3-1; J: TRBJ2-2; CDR3: CASSQEVGGELFF; DNA: TGTGCCAGCAGCCAAGAGGTTGGCGGGGAGCTGTTTTTT
D: TRBD2; size: many; V: TRBV7-9; J: TRBJ2-1; CDR3: CASSLVGLAGDLRFF; DNA: TGTGCCAGCAGCTTAGTAGGGCTAGCGGGAGATCTTCGGTTCTTC
D: -; size: many; V: TRBV6-1; J: TRBJ2-2; CDR3: CASTYNPGESGELFF; DNA: TGTGCCAGCACCTACAACCCGGGGGAGTCCGGGGAGCTGTTTTTT
D: TRBD2; size: -; V: TRBV7-9; J: TRBJ2-1; CDR3: CASRPHDRARASGMSYNEQFF; DNA: TGTGCCAGCAGACCGCACGACAGGGCACGGGCTAGCGGGATGTCCTACAATGAGCAGTTCTTC